These 3 T cell receptor beta chains share one sample of origin, sequenced in a study of blood T cell repertoires in COVID-19. Here immunoSEQ multiplex PCR was the method, and the copy in TCRdb shows in-frame clones only, minus some. Found here are tens of thousands of clones, 85% to 90% of them singletons; the top ten hold 13% to 15%. Specimen: peripheral blood. The receptors originated from a woman aged 70-85 years with acute or convalescent COVID-19.

J is TRBJ2-3 and V is TRBV24-1; D possibly corresponds to TRBD1 (6 bases). Per the germline V gene, CDR1 is KGHDR and CDR2 is SFDVKD. CDR3 size: 14 residues. Trimming took 4 bases from V and 6 from J, leaving 13 bases between them. CDR3 region: CATSETGHGDTQYF. CDR3 nucleotides: TGTGCCACCAGTGAGACAGGTCACGGCGATACGCAGTATTTT.

The chain couples TRBV11-2 to TRBJ2-6; D unclear. The germline gives CDR1 SGHAT, CDR2 FQNNGV. This CDR3 contains 14 residues. V lost 1 base and J 3 bases, leaving 4 bases between the germline ends. CDR3 protein: CASSLVDGANVLTF. CDR3 sequence (DNA): TGTGCCAGCAGCTTAGTAGATGGGGCCAACGTCCTGACTTTC. The full variable domain, completed using reference TRBV11-2 and TRBJ2-6, is EAGVAQSPRYKIIEKRQSVAFWCNPISGHATLYWYQQILGQGPKLLIQFQNNGVVDDSQLPKDRFSAERLKGVDSTLKIQPAKLEDSAVYLCASSLVDGANVLTFGAGSRLTVL.

J is TRBJ2-2 and V is TRBV2; no clear D gene. V lost 10 bases to trimming and J lost 6 bases, with 9 bases between them. CDR3 size: 11 residues. From germline, CDR1 is SNHLY and CDR2 FYNNEI. CDR3 protein: CAIRRSGELFF. The CDR3 DNA is TGTGCCATCCGGAGATCCGGGGAGCTGTTTTTT.